This entry concerns a single T cell receptor (beta chain). TCRdb re-called the RT-PCR reads with MiXCR, one entry per CDR3 protein. The data show some 550,000 distinct CDR3 sequences, approximately 22% seen once. This specimen comes from a study of response to subunit inactivated influenza vaccine. The sample was also linked to a second study, of T cells expressing NK-cell markers. That work states: TCR beta cDNA was generated via 5'RACE template switching incorporating UMIs. Obtained from sorted CD3+CD56+NKG2C+, CD3+CD56+NKG2C- and CD3+CD56-NKG2C+ T cells were the TCR beta repertoires. The eight sequenced donors comprised seven who were HCMV-seropositive and one who was seronegative. For five or six donors, the dominant NKG2C+ clonotypes made up about 1.0-8% of their CD8+ T cells. The CD3+CD56-NKG2C+ fraction was also led by these clonotypes in a few donors.

This sequence originates from a man aged 45-65 years who received an inactivated influenza vaccine. The sequencing used CD4+ T cells sorted from PBMCs, collected roughly 12 days after vaccination.

The CDR3 bases are TGTGCCAGCTTGGGGCAGGGATATTCACCCCTCCACTTT. The encoded protein is CASLGQGYSPLHF. This chain connects TRBV28 to TRBJ1-6, with a possible D match to TRBD1 (5 bases). The CDR3 covers 13 residues. Germline V gives CDR1 MDHEN, CDR2 SYDVKM. V dropped 8 bases and J dropped 8 bases, with 13 bases sitting between them.